These 27 T cell receptor beta chains originate from one sample sequenced in a study of blood T cell repertoires in COVID-19 (dated by TCRdb to 2019 to 2021). Receptor libraries were prepared by the immunoSEQ multiplex PCR assay. TCRdb re-hosts the immuneACCESS table, in-frame sequences only. Its copies lack some clones; in the studies checked, an unresolved V gene accounts for under half of them, and the cause for the rest is not known. Recorded for this sample are around 230,000 clones; around 78% of them occurred a single time. The leading ten clones occupy around 2.6% of the sample. Material for sequencing was peripheral blood. Receptors were obtained from a woman aged 70-85 years with active or convalescent COVID-19.

The chain joins TRBV5-1 to TRBJ1-2, with D perhaps matching TRBD1 (6 bases). This CDR3 contains 14 residues. V shed 0 bases and J shed 4 bases, with 10 bases lying between them. CDR1 and CDR2 (germline): SGHRS, YFSETQ. The CDR3 spells CASSLAADSYGYTF. The CDR3 region has the DNA TGCGCCAGCAGCTTGGCCGCGGACAGCTATGGCTACACCTTC. Using reference TRBV5-1 and TRBJ1-2 for the parts outside the CDR3, the full variable domain is KAGVTQTPRYLIKTRGQQVTLSCSPISGHRSVSWYQQTPGQGLQFLFEYFSETQRNKGNFPGRFSGRQFSNSRSEMNVSTLELGDSALYLCASSLAADSYGYTFGSGTRLTVV.

This rearrangement joins TRBV27 to TRBJ2-7; D is possibly TRBD2 (6 bases). There are 18 residues in the CDR3. Germline values: CDR1 MNHEY, CDR2 SMNVEV (reference sequence). The V end lost 5 bases, the J end lost 3 bases, and 26 bases lay between the germline ends. CDR3 nucleotides: TGTGCCAGCAGTCTACGGGCTCTCGACGGGGGAACCGACTACGAGCAGTACTTC. Its protein product is CASSLRALDGGTDYEQYF.

The V call is TRBV30, the J call TRBJ1-2, with D possibly being TRBD1 (5 bases). Germline CDR1 GTSNPN, CDR2 SVGIG (reference sequence). CDR3 length equals 16 residues. V lost 5 bases and J 0 bases, leaving 19 bases between the germline ends. The CDR3 nucleotides are TGTGCCTGGGGAAGATCGCAGGGCCTCGCTAACTATGGCTACACCTTC. It yields the protein CAWGRSQGLANYGYTF.

The chain uses TRBV7-7 and TRBJ1-4; 7 bases line up with TRBD1. Germline-derived CDR1 and CDR2 are SSHAT and FNYEAQ (reference sequence). CDR3 size: 16 residues. The V gene end was trimmed by 4 bases and the J gene end by 5 bases; junction bases not matched to a gene: 10. The CDR3 reads CASSYGPGTENEKLFF. Here the CDR3 DNA reads TGTGCCAGCAGCTACGGCCCCGGGACAGAGAATGAAAAACTGTTTTTT.

This clone was seen more than once but under ten times. This chain joins TRBV7-2 and TRBJ1-5; D not resolved. The CDR3 runs 15 residues. The V gene lost 5 bases and the J gene lost 0 bases, with 11 bases spanning the gap. CDR1 is SGHTA and CDR2 is FQGNSA in the germline V gene. Here the CDR3 DNA reads TGTGCCAGCAGCACACCCCGGAGTAGCAATCAGCCCCAGCATTTT. This sequence encodes CASSTPRSSNQPQHF.

This sequence joins TRBV30 and TRBJ1-3; TRBD1 agrees at 7 bases. Germline trimming cut 0 bases from V and 4 bases from J; bases unmatched to any gene: 6. The germline V gene encodes CDR1 GTSNPN and CDR2 SVGIG (reference sequence). The CDR3 totals 15 residues. CDR3 DNA: TGTGCCTGGAGTGTATCCAGGGGGATCGGAAACACCATATATTTT. Protein sequence: CAWSVSRGIGNTIYF.

The gene calls are TRBV5-1 and TRBJ2-3; D is possibly TRBD1 (7 bases). The germline V gene encodes CDR1 SGHRS and CDR2 YFSETQ. V was shortened by 1 base and J by 4 bases, with 19 bases between the two germline ends. The CDR3 consists of 17 residues. In nucleotides, the CDR3 is TGCGCCAGCAGCTTGTATTTGTGGAGGGGGCAGGCAGATACGCAGTATTTT. The encoded protein is CASSLYLWRGQADTQYF. The complete variable domain, with remaining parts taken from reference TRBV5-1 and TRBJ2-3, reads KAGVTQTPRYLIKTRGQQVTLSCSPISGHRSVSWYQQTPGQGLQFLFEYFSETQRNKGNFPGRFSGRQFSNSRSEMNVSTLELGDSALYLCASSLYLWRGQADTQYFGPGTRLTVL.

V and J are TRBV28 and TRBJ2-6; 8 bases align to TRBD2. The CDR3 length is 15 residues. V dropped 7 bases and J dropped 2; count of bases not matched to a gene: 4. Looked up from germline, CDR1 is MDHEN and CDR2 is SYDVKM. CDR3 amino acids: CASTGRVTGANVLTF. The CDR3 nucleotides are TGTGCCAGCACCGGGAGGGTTACTGGGGCCAACGTCCTGACTTTC.

The table lists this clone with a few counts. The chain couples TRBV10-3 to TRBJ1-1; D is unresolved. CDR3 length: 14 residues. Trimming took off 2 bases at V and 0 bases at J, with 7 bases between the two ends. Germline CDR1 reads ENHRY; CDR2 reads SYGVKD. The CDR3 protein is CAISEVAVNTEAFF. The DNA for the CDR3 is TGTGCCATCAGTGAGGTTGCAGTGAACACTGAAGCTTTCTTT.

This sequence joins TRBV4-3 and TRBJ1-4, with 7 bases matching TRBD1. The CDR3 is 16 residues long. V shed 4 bases, J shed 7 bases, and the junction held 12 bases outside the gene matches. The germline V gene has CDR1 LGHNA and CDR2 YSLEER. In DNA, the CDR3 is TGCGCCAGCAGCCTAACGACGCCAGGGGGAAGTGAAAAACTGTTTTTT. Translation gives CASSLTTPGGSEKLFF.

The chain joins TRBV4-1 to TRBJ2-2; TRBD1 matches at 8 bases. Germline V CDR1 and CDR2: MGHRA, YSYEKL. J gave up 4 bases and V 5 bases, and 6 bases lay outside the gene matches. CDR3 size: 15 residues. CDR3 region: CASSGGQGGTGELFF. CDR3 nucleotides: TGCGCCAGCAGCGGCGGACAGGGCGGCACCGGGGAGCTGTTTTTT.

Only a few counts were recorded for this clone. The chain couples TRBV18 to TRBJ1-2, with D perhaps TRBD1 (5 bases). Trimming removed 5 bases from V and 2 bases from J, with 15 bases in between. This CDR3 has 15 residues. CDR1 KGHSH and CDR2 LQKENI come from the germline V gene. The chain's CDR3 is CASSSLGHENYGYTF. The CDR3 coding sequence is TGTGCCAGCTCATCGCTCGGACACGAAAACTATGGCTACACCTTC.

The V call is TRBV5-1, the J call TRBJ1-1; D may be TRBD1 (5 bases). V lost 1 base to trimming and J lost 1 base, with 8 bases between them. From germline, CDR1 is SGHRS and CDR2 YFSETQ. The CDR3 extends over 14 amino acids. The CDR3 protein is CASSLWRGNTEAFF. For the CDR3, the DNA is TGCGCCAGCAGCTTGTGGAGGGGGAACACTGAAGCTTTCTTT.

The chain uses TRBV7-9 and TRBJ1-4, with 7 bases aligning to TRBD1. The germline V gene has CDR1 SEHNR and CDR2 FQNEAQ (reference sequence). J lost 9 bases, V lost 5 bases, and 15 bases had no gene match. The CDR3 contains 16 residues. This CDR3 reads CASSQSTDRDMKKLFF. As DNA, the CDR3 is TGTGCCAGCAGCCAGAGTACAGACAGGGATATGAAAAAACTGTTTTTT.

V is TRBV6-2 or TRBV6-3 and J is TRBJ2-7, with a weak D call TRBD2 (5 bases). The germline V gene has CDR1 MNHEY and CDR2 SVGEGT. This CDR3 is built from 14 residues. V was shortened by 2 bases and J by 5 bases, with 13 bases between the two germline ends. In DNA, the CDR3 is TGTGCCAGCAGTTACAGCGGTTTTTGGGACGAGCAGTACTTC. Translating gives CASSYSGFWDEQYF.

V usage is TRBV5-4 and J usage is TRBJ1-4; D is uncertain. CDR3 length equals 14 residues. Germline assignment: CDR1 SGHNT and CDR2 YYREEE (reference sequence). The V end lost 4 bases, the J end lost 1 base, and 8 bases lay between the germline ends. Written as DNA, the CDR3 is TGTGCCAGCAGCCGCGGGGTAACTAATGAAAAACTGTTTTTT. It encodes CASSRGVTNEKLFF.

The gene calls are TRBV19 and TRBJ2-7; 10 bases match TRBD1. Germline CDR1 and CDR2: LNHDA and SQIVND (reference sequence). V was clipped by 7 bases and J by 5 bases; unmatched bases: 5. This CDR3 comprises 13 residues. The CDR3 spells CASTGDRGDEQYF. The CDR3 DNA sequence: TGTGCCAGTACGGGGGACAGGGGCGACGAGCAGTACTTC.

This chain's CDR3 is CASSTGTASLHF. As DNA, the CDR3 is TGTGCCAGCAGCACCGGGACAGCGTCCCTCCACTTT. The chain couples TRBV2 to TRBJ1-6; TRBD1 matches at 7 bases. This CDR3 has 12 residues. V was clipped by 6 bases and J by 14 bases; unmatched bases: 7. Germline CDR1 and CDR2: SNHLY and FYNNEI.

The CDR3 protein is CASSQDSGTSEADTQYF. CDR3 nucleotide sequence: TGCGCCAGCAGCCAAGACTCCGGGACTAGTGAAGCGGATACGCAGTATTTT. The rearrangement uses TRBV4-1 and TRBJ2-3, with 8 bases that match TRBD2. Germline CDR1 is MGHRA and CDR2 is YSYEKL. CDR3 length: 17 residues. V lost 0 bases, J lost 6 bases, and 11 bases stayed unmatched.

The genes are TRBV3-1 (or the pseudogene TRBV3-2) and TRBJ2-1; D ambiguous. CDR3 length: 14 residues. Per the germline V gene, CDR1 is LGHDT and CDR2 is YNNKEL (reference sequence). The V and J ends lost 3 bases and 1 base respectively, with 7 bases between them. The CDR3 reads CASSQAQSYNEQFF. CDR3 in DNA: TGTGCCAGCAGCCAGGCCCAGTCCTACAATGAGCAGTTCTTC.

This clone turned up a few times. This chain joins TRBV7-2 and TRBJ2-3; D perhaps matches TRBD1 (6 bases). V lost 5 bases, J lost 9 bases, and 18 bases lay in between. Germline lookup yields CDR1 SGHTA and CDR2 FQGNSA. There are 14 residues in the CDR3. CDR3 sequence reads: CASSVWGPRATQYF. CDR3 sequence (DNA): TGTGCCAGCAGCGTATGGGGGCCCCGAGCCACGCAGTATTTT.

This chain connects TRBV28 to TRBJ2-1, with D tentatively TRBD2 (6 bases). Germline-derived CDR1 and CDR2 are MDHEN and SYDVKM. This CDR3 comprises 17 residues. The V end lost 6 bases, the J end lost 2 bases, and 20 bases lay between the germline ends. Written as DNA, the CDR3 is TGTGCCAGCAGCCCCCAACTAGCCAGATTGGCCTACAATGAGCAGTTCTTC. As protein: CASSPQLARLAYNEQFF.

The chain links TRBV29-1 to TRBJ1-2, with 7 positions matching TRBD1. With 7 bases clipped from V and 8 bases from J, the junction kept 7 bases outside the gene matches. The V gene's germline CDR1 is SQVTM and CDR2 ANQGSEA. This CDR3 is built from 11 residues. CDR3 in DNA: TGCAGCGAGAACAGGGGTGGCGGCTACACCTTC. Translating gives CSENRGGGYTF.

The V call is TRBV20-1, the J call TRBJ1-1, with TRBD1 matching 7 bases. V dropped 3 bases and J dropped 1; count of bases not matched to a gene: 5. CDR3 length equals 14 residues. Germline V gives CDR1 DFQATT, CDR2 SNEGSKA (reference sequence). The CDR3 spells CSASAPGGNTEAFF. In DNA, the CDR3 is TGCAGTGCTAGTGCACCAGGGGGGAACACTGAAGCTTTCTTT.

This clone was seen only a few times. The CDR3 spells CAISEGQDSNQPQHF. The CDR3 coding sequence is TGTGCCATCAGTGAGGGGCAGGATAGCAATCAGCCCCAGCATTTT. This sequence joins TRBV10-3 and TRBJ1-5; D is ambiguous. Germline V lookup: CDR1 ENHRY, CDR2 SYGVKD. The CDR3 contains 15 residues. Trimming pared 2 bases from V and 0 bases from J, leaving 8 bases between.

The V and J genes are TRBV5-1 and TRBJ2-1; TRBD2 agrees at 11 bases. The CDR3 has 15 amino acids. Losses at the gene ends were 5 bases for V and 8 bases for J; bases not matched to a gene: 9. CDR1 and CDR2 (germline): SGHRS, YFSETQ. This CDR3 is CASRDLAGGAYEQFF. CDR3 DNA sequence: TGCGCCAGCAGGGACCTAGCGGGAGGTGCCTATGAGCAGTTCTTC.

The rearrangement links TRBV20-1 to TRBJ2-1; no clear D. Germline CDR1 and CDR2: DFQATT and SNEGSKA (reference sequence). The V and J ends lost 3 bases and 8 bases respectively, with 11 bases between them. The CDR3 totals 12 residues. The CDR3 spells CSASRLVDEQFF. Written as DNA, the CDR3 is TGCAGTGCTAGTAGGCTAGTAGATGAGCAGTTCTTC.